This is a list of T cell receptor beta chains from one sample in a study of T cells in Graves' hyperthyroidism and ophthalmopathy. TCRdb ran MiXCR on the multiplex PCR reads and lists one entry per CDR3 protein. This sample has 100,000 to 130,000 distinct CDR3 sequences, with approximately 16% found just once. Specimen: blood. Receptors originate from a woman between 45 and 65 years old with Graves' hyperthyroidism. Both conserved end residues are part of each CDR3. Each record gives: D gene, V gene, J gene, clone size, CDR3 DNA, CDR3 protein. A D gene is named only where the DNA matches it firmly. Clone size is not always given. Where it is, it says once, few, many or a class for expanded clones.

NA	TRBV2	TRBJ1-5	many	TGTGCCACCAGTTCTGGAGTGGGAAATCAGCCCCAGCATTTT	CATSSGVGNQPQHF
NA	TRBV30	TRBJ2-1	many	TGTGCCTGGAGCGACCAGGGATCGAAGGGGCAGTTCTTC	CAWSDQGSKGQFF
TRBD2	TRBV6-1	TRBJ2-2	many	TGTGCCAGCAGTTTGACTAGCGGGAACACCGGGGAGCTGTTTTTT	CASSLTSGNTGELFF
TRBD2	TRBV11-2	TRBJ2-1	many	TGTGCCAGCAGCGCGACTAGCGGGAGCTCTGGGGAGCAGTTCTTC	CASSATSGSSGEQFF
NA	TRBV7-2	TRBJ2-2	NA	TGTGCCAGCAGCGTTTTTCCTGGGCGACAAACCGGGGAGCTGTTTTTT	CASSVFPGRQTGELFF
NA	TRBV5-6	TRBJ1-2	many	TGTGCCAGCAGCTCCTTCGTGACGACAGCATGGGATGGCTACACCTTC	CASSSFVTTAWDGYTF
NA	TRBV11-1	TRBJ1-1	many	TGTGCCAGCAGCTTAGGTGGAGGACAGAGAACAAGGCGGCAAGCTTTCTTT	CASSLGGGQRTRRQAFF
TRBD2	TRBV11-2	TRBJ2-5	many	TGTGCCAGCAGCACTGGACTAGCGGGAGGGCCGTGGGAGACCCAGTACTTC	CASSTGLAGGPWETQYF
NA	TRBV20-1	TRBJ2-7	many	TGCAGTGCTAGAGATACGAATACCTACGAGCAGTACTTC	CSARDTNTYEQYF
TRBD2	TRBV20-1	TRBJ2-5	many	TGCAGTGCCCTAGGGCCTAGCGGGAGGAGAGGGGGGCAAGAGACCCAGTACTTC	CSALGPSGRRGGQETQYF
NA	TRBV11-2	TRBJ2-7	many	TGTGCCAGCAGCTTAGTACAGGAGCCCTACGAGCAGTACTTC	CASSLVQEPYEQYF
NA	TRBV28	TRBJ1-5	many	TGTGCCAGCATCCTGGGGGGGGCCCCCGAACAGCCCCAGCATTTT	CASILGGAPEQPQHF
TRBD2	TRBV20-1	TRBJ2-5	many	TGCAGTGCTAGAGATCTGGCTAGCGGGGAGACCCAGTACTTC	CSARDLASGETQYF
NA	TRBV20-1	TRBJ2-3	many	TGCAGTGCTAGAGACCTCCAGGGGGGGGCGAGGACAGATACGCAGTATTTT	CSARDLQGGARTDTQYF
NA	TRBV20-1	TRBJ2-1	many	TGCAGTGCGGGACGGGAGTCGTCCAATGAGCAGTTCTTC	CSAGRESSNEQFF
NA	TRBV12-3/TRBV12-4	TRBJ2-3	many	TGTGCCAGCAGTTTGATAGATACGCAGTATTTT	CASSLIDTQYF
TRBD2	TRBV20-1	TRBJ2-1	NA	TGCAGTGCCCCCGGGACCGGGACTAGCGATCACAATGAGCAGTTCTTC	CSAPGTGTSDHNEQFF
TRBD2	TRBV20-1	TRBJ2-1	NA	TGCAGTGCCCCCGGGACCGGGACTAGCGGGAGTTTTGAGCAGTTCTTC	CSAPGTGTSGSFEQFF
TRBD1	TRBV2	TRBJ2-7	many	TGTGCCAGCACCCGAAGACAGGGGACCCCCTACGAGCAGTACTTC	CASTRRQGTPYEQYF
TRBD2	TRBV6-5	TRBJ2-7	NA	TGTGCCAGCAGTTTACGGGGACTAGCGTGGCAGTACTTC	CASSLRGLAWQYF
NA	TRBV5-5	TRBJ2-3	many	TGTGCCAGCAGCTTAGACTATAGCGGACTTGTTACCGATACGCAGTATTTT	CASSLDYSGLVTDTQYF
NA	TRBV12-3/TRBV12-4	TRBJ2-4	many	TGTGCCAGCAGTTTAGGCTCGTTACGGGAGATAACCAAAAACATTCAGTACTTC	CASSLGSLREITKNIQYF
NA	TRBV30	TRBJ2-5	many	TGTGCCTGGAGTTTGACAGGTCAAGAGACCCAGTACTTC	CAWSLTGQETQYF
NA	TRBV2	TRBJ2-2	many	TGTGCCAGCAGTGGGCTAGTAACCGGGGAGCTGTTTTTT	CASSGLVTGELFF